The text below deals with one T cell receptor beta chain. Its antigen is as yet unknown. The sample originates from a study of cytomegalovirus exposure and HLA in healthy donors. Study results and limitations: About 90% or about 30% of the time was how often most TCR beta V segments were productive, according to an earlier analysis.

CDR1 is SGHTA, CDR2 FQGTGA, per germline. The CDR3 is made up of 13 amino acids. V shed 5 bases and J shed 7 bases, with 15 bases lying between them. The PCR used 60 Vbeta and 13 Jbeta primers. Libraries were prepared by immunoSEQ multiplex PCR; TCRdb keeps only in-frame clonotypes and omits some of them. Of about 180,000 clones listed, roughly 79% are singletons. The sequence was obtained from a man between 40 and 49 years old in good health and CMV-seropositive. The chain couples TRBV7-3 to TRBJ2-7, with D possibly TRBD1 on 5 matching bases. Sequencing was performed on PBMCs. The CDR3 bases are TGTGCCAGCAGCCCCGGACACGGGCGGGAGCAGTACTTC. It yields the protein CASSPGHGREQYF. Filled out from reference TRBV7-3 and TRBJ2-7, the complete variable domain reads GAGVSQTPSNKVTEKGKYVELRCDPISGHTALYWYRQSLGQGPEFLIYFQGTGAADDSGLPNDRFFAVRPEGSVSTLKIQRTERGDSAVYLCASSPGHGREQYFGPGTRLTVT.